The entry that follows covers one T cell receptor (beta chain) sequence. Living in 24 US areas, the participants were between roughly 18 and 90 years of age. The study counted Cohort 3 donors as recovered given two negative PCRs, clearance, or symptom resolution. This entry comes from a study of blood T cell repertoires in COVID-19. The wider study: Acute and convalescent COVID-19 specimens originated in the United States, Italy and Spain.

The data were produced by immunoSEQ multiplex PCR, yet TCRdb's version contains in-frame clones alone and is incomplete. The table shows some 330,000 clones, with 88% occurring only once. The germline V gene encodes CDR1 MNHEY and CDR2 SMNVEV (reference sequence). There are 14 residues in the CDR3. Trimming took 4 bases from V and 4 from J, leaving 14 bases between them. The chain joins TRBV27 to TRBJ2-7; D remains ambiguous. This TCR was sampled from a man aged 25 to 40 who had recovered from COVID-19. The sample was PBMCs or T cells enriched from blood (not recorded which). The CDR3: CASSSVAARYEQYF. DNA for the CDR3: TGTGCCAGCAGTTCGGTGGCAGCGCGTTACGAGCAGTACTTC.